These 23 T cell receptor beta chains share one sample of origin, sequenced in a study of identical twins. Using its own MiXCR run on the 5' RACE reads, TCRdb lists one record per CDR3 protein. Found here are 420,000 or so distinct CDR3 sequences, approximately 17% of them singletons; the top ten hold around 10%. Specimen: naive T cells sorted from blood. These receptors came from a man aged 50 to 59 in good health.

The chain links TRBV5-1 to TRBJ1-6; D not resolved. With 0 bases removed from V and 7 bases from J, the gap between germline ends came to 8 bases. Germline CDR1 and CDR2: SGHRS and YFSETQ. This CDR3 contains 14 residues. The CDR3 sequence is CASSLAAANSPLHF. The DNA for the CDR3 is TGCGCCAGCAGCTTGGCCGCGGCCAATTCACCCCTCCACTTT.

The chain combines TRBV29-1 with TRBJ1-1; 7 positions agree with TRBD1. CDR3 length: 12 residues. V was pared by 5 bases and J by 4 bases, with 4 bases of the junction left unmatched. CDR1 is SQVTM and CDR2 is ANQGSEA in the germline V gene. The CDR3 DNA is TGCAGCGTTAACAGGGGCCCCACTGAAGCTTTCTTT. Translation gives CSVNRGPTEAFF.

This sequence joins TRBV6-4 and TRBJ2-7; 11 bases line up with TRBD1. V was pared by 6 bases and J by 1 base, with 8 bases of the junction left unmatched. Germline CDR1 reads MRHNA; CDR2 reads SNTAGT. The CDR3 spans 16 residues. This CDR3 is CASRDRGRWKSYEQYF. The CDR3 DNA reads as TGTGCCAGCAGGGACAGGGGGCGATGGAAATCCTACGAGCAGTACTTC.

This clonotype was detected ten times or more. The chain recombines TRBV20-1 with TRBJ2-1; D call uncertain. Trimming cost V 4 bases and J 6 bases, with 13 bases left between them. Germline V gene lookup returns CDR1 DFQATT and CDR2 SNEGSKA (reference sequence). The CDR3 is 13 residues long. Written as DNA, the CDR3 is TGCAGTGCTATTGAGGCTAGATTCAATGAGCAGTTCTTC. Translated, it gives CSAIEARFNEQFF.

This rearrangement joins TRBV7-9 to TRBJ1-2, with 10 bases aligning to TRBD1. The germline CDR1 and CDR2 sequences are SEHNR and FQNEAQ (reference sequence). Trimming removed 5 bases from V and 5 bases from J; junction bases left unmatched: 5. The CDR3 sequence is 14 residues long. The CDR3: CASSPRQGAYGYTF. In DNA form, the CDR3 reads TGTGCCAGCAGCCCTAGACAGGGGGCATATGGCTACACCTTC.

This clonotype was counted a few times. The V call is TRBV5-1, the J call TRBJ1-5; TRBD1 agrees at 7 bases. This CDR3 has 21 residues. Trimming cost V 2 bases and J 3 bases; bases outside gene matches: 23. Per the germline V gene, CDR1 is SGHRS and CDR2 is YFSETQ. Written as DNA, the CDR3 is TGCGCCAGCAGCTTCTCCAAGGGCCCACGGGACAGAGTTAGATTCAATCAGCCCCAGCATTTT. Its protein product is CASSFSKGPRDRVRFNQPQHF.

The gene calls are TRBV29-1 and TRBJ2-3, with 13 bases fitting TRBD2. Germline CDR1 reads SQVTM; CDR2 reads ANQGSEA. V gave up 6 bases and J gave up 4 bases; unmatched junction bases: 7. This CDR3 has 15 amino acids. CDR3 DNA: TGCAGCGTCCCGGGACTAGCGGGATTCTCAGATACGCAGTATTTT. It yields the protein CSVPGLAGFSDTQYF.

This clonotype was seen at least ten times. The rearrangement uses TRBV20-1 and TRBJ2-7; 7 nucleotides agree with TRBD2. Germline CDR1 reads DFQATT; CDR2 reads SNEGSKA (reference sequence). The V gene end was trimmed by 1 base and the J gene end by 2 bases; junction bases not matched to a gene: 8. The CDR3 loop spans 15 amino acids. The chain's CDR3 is CSARGGSSGTYEQYF. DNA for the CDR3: TGCAGTGCTAGAGGGGGGTCTAGCGGAACCTACGAGCAGTACTTC.

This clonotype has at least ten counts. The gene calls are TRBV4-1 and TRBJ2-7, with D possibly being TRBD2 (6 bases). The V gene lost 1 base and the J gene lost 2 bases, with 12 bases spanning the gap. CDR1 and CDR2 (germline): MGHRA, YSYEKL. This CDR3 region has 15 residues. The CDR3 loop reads CASSQVGGLAYEQYF. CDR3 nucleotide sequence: TGCGCCAGCAGCCAAGTAGGAGGGCTAGCCTACGAGCAGTACTTC.

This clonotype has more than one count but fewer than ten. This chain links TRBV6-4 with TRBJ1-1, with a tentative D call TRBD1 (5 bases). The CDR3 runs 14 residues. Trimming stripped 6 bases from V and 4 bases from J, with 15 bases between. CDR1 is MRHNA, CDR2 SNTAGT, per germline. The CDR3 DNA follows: TGTGCCAGCAGGCCCGGGACGGCGTCCACTGAAGCTTTCTTT. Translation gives CASRPGTASTEAFF.

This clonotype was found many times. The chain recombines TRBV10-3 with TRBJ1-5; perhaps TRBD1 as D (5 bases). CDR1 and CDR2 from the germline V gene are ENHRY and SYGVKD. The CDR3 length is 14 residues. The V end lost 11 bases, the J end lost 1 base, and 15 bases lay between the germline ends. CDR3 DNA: TGTGCCGTAACCAGGGAATACAGCAATCAGCCCCAGCATTTT. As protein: CAVTREYSNQPQHF.

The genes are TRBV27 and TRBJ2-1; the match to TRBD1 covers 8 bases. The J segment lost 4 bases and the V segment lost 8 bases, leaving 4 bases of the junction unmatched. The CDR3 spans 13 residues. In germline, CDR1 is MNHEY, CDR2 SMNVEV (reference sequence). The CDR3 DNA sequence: TGTGCCAGCGGGCGGACAGGGTACAATGAGCAGTTCTTC. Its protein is CASGRTGYNEQFF.

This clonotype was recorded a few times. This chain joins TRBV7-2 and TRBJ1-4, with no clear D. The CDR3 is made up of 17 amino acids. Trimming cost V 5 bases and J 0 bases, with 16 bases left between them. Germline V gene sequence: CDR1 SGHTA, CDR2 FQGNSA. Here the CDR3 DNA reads TGTGCCAGCAGCACTGGTTGGCGGCTGACAACTAATGAAAAACTGTTTTTT. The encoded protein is CASSTGWRLTTNEKLFF.

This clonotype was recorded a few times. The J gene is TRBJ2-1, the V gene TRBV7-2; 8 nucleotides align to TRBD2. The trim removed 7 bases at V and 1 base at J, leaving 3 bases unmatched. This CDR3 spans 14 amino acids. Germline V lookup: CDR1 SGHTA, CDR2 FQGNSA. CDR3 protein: CASKLAGSYNEQFF. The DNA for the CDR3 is TGTGCCAGCAAATTAGCGGGGTCCTACAATGAGCAGTTCTTC.

The CDR3 here is CASSSIILGLSYEQYF. For the CDR3, the DNA is TGTGCCAGCAGCTCGATTATATTGGGGCTATCCTACGAGCAGTACTTC. This chain links TRBV7-2 with TRBJ2-7; D may be TRBD1 (5 bases). The CDR3 totals 16 residues. The germline V gene has CDR1 SGHTA and CDR2 FQGNSA. Trimming left V 4 bases short and J 1 base short, with 17 bases between. The full variable domain, with the rest looked up from reference TRBV7-2 and TRBJ2-7, is GAGVSQSPSNKVTEKGKDVELRCDPISGHTALYWYRQSLGQGLEFLIYFQGNSAPDKSGLPSDRFSAERTGGSVSTLTIQRTQQEDSAVYLCASSSIILGLSYEQYFGPGTRLTVT.

The CDR3 DNA reads TGCGCCAGCACGACCCAAGCGTACCAAGAGACCCAGTACTTC. This gives the protein CASTTQAYQETQYF. The J gene is TRBJ2-5, the V gene TRBV5-1; D is unresolved. Trimming took off 6 bases at V and 0 bases at J, with 12 bases between the two ends. This CDR3 comprises 14 residues. Per the germline V gene, CDR1 is SGHRS and CDR2 is YFSETQ. Full variable domain (remainder filled in from reference TRBV5-1 and TRBJ2-5): KAGVTQTPRYLIKTRGQQVTLSCSPISGHRSVSWYQQTPGQGLQFLFEYFSETQRNKGNFPGRFSGRQFSNSRSEMNVSTLELGDSALYLCASTTQAYQETQYFGPGTRLLVL.

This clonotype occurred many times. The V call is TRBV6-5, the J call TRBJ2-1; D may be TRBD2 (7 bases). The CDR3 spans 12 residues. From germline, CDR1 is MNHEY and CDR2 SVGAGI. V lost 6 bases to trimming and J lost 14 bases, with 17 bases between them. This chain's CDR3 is CASSPYGGAKFF. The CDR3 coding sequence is TGTGCCAGCAGCCCCTATGGGGGGGCGAAGTTCTTC.

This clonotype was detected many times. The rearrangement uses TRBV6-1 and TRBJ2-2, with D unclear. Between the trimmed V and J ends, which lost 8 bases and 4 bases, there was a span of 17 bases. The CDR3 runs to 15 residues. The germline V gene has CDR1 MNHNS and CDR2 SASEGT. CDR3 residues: CASSVSAVGTGELFF. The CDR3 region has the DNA TGTGCCAGCTCGGTATCGGCAGTAGGCACCGGGGAGCTGTTTTTT.

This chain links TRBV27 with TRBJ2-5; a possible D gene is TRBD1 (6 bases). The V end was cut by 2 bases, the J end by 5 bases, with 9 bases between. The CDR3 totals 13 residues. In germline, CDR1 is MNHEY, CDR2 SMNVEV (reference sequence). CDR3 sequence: CASSLTGFETQYF. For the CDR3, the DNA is TGTGCCAGCAGTTTAACAGGGTTTGAGACCCAGTACTTC.

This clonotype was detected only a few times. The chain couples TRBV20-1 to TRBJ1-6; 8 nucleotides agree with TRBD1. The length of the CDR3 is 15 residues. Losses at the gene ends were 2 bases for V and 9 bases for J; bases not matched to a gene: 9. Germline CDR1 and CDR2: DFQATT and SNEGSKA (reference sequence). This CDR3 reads CSARKIQGVFSPLHF. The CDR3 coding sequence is TGCAGTGCTAGAAAAATACAGGGGGTTTTTTCACCCCTCCACTTT.

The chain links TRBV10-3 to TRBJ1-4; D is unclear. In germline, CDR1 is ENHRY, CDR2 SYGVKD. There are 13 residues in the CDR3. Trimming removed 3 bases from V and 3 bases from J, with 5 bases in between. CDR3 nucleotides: TGTGCCATCAGTGATAGGGCTAATGAAAAACTGTTTTTT. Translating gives CAISDRANEKLFF.

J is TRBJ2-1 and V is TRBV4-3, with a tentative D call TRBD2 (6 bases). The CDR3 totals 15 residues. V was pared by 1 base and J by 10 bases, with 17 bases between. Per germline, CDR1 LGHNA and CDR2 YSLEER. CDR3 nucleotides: TGCGCCAGCAGCCAAGCGTCGGGACTCCTAGGCGAGCAGTTCTTC. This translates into CASSQASGLLGEQFF.

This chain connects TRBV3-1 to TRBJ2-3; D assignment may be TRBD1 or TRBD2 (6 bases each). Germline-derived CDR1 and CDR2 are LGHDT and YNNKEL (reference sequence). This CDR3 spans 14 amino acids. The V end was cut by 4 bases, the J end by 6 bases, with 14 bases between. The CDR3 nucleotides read TGTGCCAGCAGCCTGTCGGGGGCTTTCGATACGCAGTATTTT. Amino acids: CASSLSGAFDTQYF.